Shown below are 12 T cell receptor beta chains from a single sample sequenced in a study of regulatory T cells in long-lasting Graves disease. Researchers made TCR beta libraries by using iRepertoire HTBI primers and running Arm-PCR on CDR3 regions. TCRdb passed the multiplex PCR reads through MiXCR, listing each CDR3 protein once. This repertoire shows 250,000 to 300,000 distinct CDR3 sequences, around 23% found once; its top ten account for roughly 50%. Specified time point: persistent/refractory GD, antithyroid drugs over 5 years with positive TRAb. PBMC-extracted RNA yielded the TCR library. This specimen consisted of peripheral blood mononuclear cells (PBMCs), obtained when the disease was refractory, from a patient treated with antithyroid drugs. The receptor set was obtained from a female donor with Graves disease.

This clonotype has just one count. The gene calls are TRBV20-1 and TRBJ2-1; the match to TRBD2 covers 10 bases. Germline CDR1 DFQATT, CDR2 SNEGSKA (reference sequence). This CDR3 comprises 14 residues. After removal of 3 bases from V and 9 bases from J, the junction contained 8 bases not matched to a gene. As DNA, the CDR3 is TGCAGTGCTAGGTCGGGACTAGCGACCAGTGAGCAGTTCTTC. Translation gives CSARSGLATSEQFF.

The chain joins TRBV19 to TRBJ2-1; D remains ambiguous. Germline V lookup: CDR1 LNHDA, CDR2 SQIVND (reference sequence). The CDR3 contains 12 residues. V shed 4 bases and J shed 7 bases, with 8 bases lying between them. CDR3 nucleotides: TGTGCCAGTAGTAACCTCTTAAATGAGCAGTTCTTC. It is translated as CASSNLLNEQFF.

This clonotype showed up many times. This chain joins TRBV2 and TRBJ2-7; possibly TRBD1 or TRBD2 for D (5 bases each). Germline V gives CDR1 SNHLY, CDR2 FYNNEI. The CDR3 is 16 amino acids. The germline V and J ends were trimmed by 2 bases and 4 bases, with 18 bases remaining between them. The CDR3, as DNA: TGTGCCAGCAGTGAACCGGGACCCCTGACCGCTTACGAGCAGTACTTC. Amino acid sequence: CASSEPGPLTAYEQYF.

This rearrangement joins TRBV20-1 to TRBJ2-7; TRBD2 might be the D (5 bases). The length of the CDR3 is 13 residues. The V end lost 5 bases, the J end lost 3 bases, and 14 bases lay between the germline ends. Germline values: CDR1 DFQATT, CDR2 SNEGSKA (reference sequence). The CDR3 reads CSAATSRGYEQYF. In DNA, the CDR3 is TGCAGTGCTGCTACTAGTAGAGGCTACGAGCAGTACTTC.

At least ten counts were recorded for this clonotype. The chain couples TRBV7-9 to TRBJ1-6, with unresolved D. Germline V gene data show CDR1 as SEHNR and CDR2 as FQNEAQ (reference sequence). V lost 5 bases and J 10 bases, leaving 12 bases between the germline ends. This CDR3 has 13 amino acids. The CDR3, as DNA: TGTGCCAGCAGCCAAAACGGACGATCACCCCTCCACTTT. It yields the protein CASSQNGRSPLHF. Supplemented by reference TRBV7-9 and TRBJ1-6, the full variable domain reads DTGVSQNPRHKITKRGQNVTFRCDPISEHNRLYWYRQTLGQGPEFLTYFQNEAQLEKSRLLSDRFSAERPKGSFSTLEIQRTEQGDSAMYLCASSQNGRSPLHFGNGTRLTVT.

V and J are TRBV7-8 and TRBJ2-7, with 10 bases lining up with TRBD2. The CDR3 sequence is 18 residues long. V lost 5 bases, J lost 4 bases, and 17 bases stayed unmatched. Germline CDR1 reads SGHVS; CDR2 reads FQNEAQ. DNA for the CDR3: TGTGCCAGCAGCCAGGGGGCTAGCGGGAGTAAATTAGGGTACGAGCAGTACTTC. This translates into CASSQGASGSKLGYEQYF.

This clonotype turned up a few times. The V and J genes are TRBV2 and TRBJ2-3; D gene unclear. Trimming removed 0 bases at V and 3 bases at J, with 16 bases between. CDR3 length: 17 amino acids. Per germline, CDR1 SNHLY and CDR2 FYNNEI. DNA for the CDR3: TGTGCCAGCAGTGAAGCGCGGAATCGTCAGTTGACAGATACGCAGTATTTT. Protein sequence: CASSEARNRQLTDTQYF.

As to this clonotype: Its ends do not fully match the called genes, so a read error is possible. This chain uses TRBV28 with TRBJ1-5; D ambiguous. Germline CDR1 is MDHEN and CDR2 is SYDVKM. This CDR3 spans 17 amino acids. This CDR3 is CASSFGQVDGLNQPQHF. The CDR3 DNA sequence: TGTGCTAGCAGTTTCGGCCAAGTAGACGGCCTCAATCAGCCCCAGCATTTT. Full variable domain (remainder filled in from reference TRBV28 and TRBJ1-5): DVKVTQSSRYLVKRTGEKVFLECVQDMDHENMFWYRQDPGLGLRLIYFSYDVKMKEKGDIPEGYSVSREKKERFSLILESASTNQTSMYLCASSFGQVDGLNQPQHFGDGTRLSIL.

CDR3 loop: CSASAPGQAMNTEAFF. Written as DNA, the CDR3 is TGCAGTGCGTCTGCGCCGGGACAGGCTATGAACACTGAAGCTTTCTTT. The chain has TRBV20-1 and TRBJ1-1, with 8 bases that match TRBD1. V was pared by 6 bases and J by 0 bases, with 12 bases of the junction left unmatched. This CDR3 comprises 16 residues. Germline assignment: CDR1 DFQATT and CDR2 SNEGSKA (reference sequence).

The J gene is TRBJ2-7, the V gene TRBV6-4; D tentatively reads TRBD1 or TRBD2 (5 bases each). Looked up from germline, CDR1 is MRHNA and CDR2 is SNTAGT. The CDR3 spans 15 residues. The V end lost 5 bases, the J end lost 1 base, and 15 bases lay between the germline ends. CDR3 region: CASSYLGEGSYEQYF. The CDR3 nucleotides read TGTGCCAGCAGTTACTTGGGGGAAGGATCCTACGAGCAGTACTTC.

As regards this clonotype: With a far larger clone one base away, a read error is the likely cause. The chain couples TRBV7-9 to TRBJ2-7, with D possibly matching TRBD2 (6 bases). The germline CDR1 and CDR2 sequences are SEHNR and FQNEAQ (reference sequence). The CDR3 loop spans 18 amino acids. The chain's CDR3 is CASSPLPVRTLGGYGQYF. The CDR3 DNA is TGTGCCAGCAGTCCTCTCCCCGTTCGAACCCTTGGGGGGTACGGGCAGTACTTC.

The chain recombines TRBV15 with TRBJ1-1; the D is unclear. There are 13 residues in the CDR3. V lost 0 bases, J lost 9 bases, and 11 bases lay in between. Germline-derived CDR1 and CDR2 are LNHNV and YYDKDF (reference sequence). The CDR3 DNA sequence: TGTGCCACCAGCAGAGAAGTGGGGAGGCAAGCTTTCTTT. Protein: CATSREVGRQAFF.